Listed below are T cell receptor beta chains from one sample, sequenced in a study of cytomegalovirus exposure and HLA in healthy donors. Generated by immunoSEQ multiplex PCR, the TCRdb table keeps only in-frame clones and is missing some. The repertoire includes roughly 180,000 clones, 70% to 80% of them detected once, and roughly 1.4% sits in the top ten. Specimen: PBMCs. The receptor source for this set is a man younger than 35 in good health and CMV-seronegative. Both conserved end residues are part of each CDR3. The D gene is left open where the match is weak. Not every row has a clone size; where given, it reads once, few, many or a size class.

cdr3_length,j_call,v_call,d_call,clone_size,cdr3_aa,cdr3_nt
15,TRBJ2-5,TRBV15,TRBD2,-,CATSFSGGARETQYF,TGTGCCACCAGCTTTAGCGGGGGGGCTCGGGAGACCCAGTACTTC
15,TRBJ1-2,TRBV11-2,TRBD1,-,CASSPQRAGGSGYTF,TGTGCCAGCAGCCCTCAAAGGGCAGGGGGTTCAGGCTACACCTTC
12,TRBJ1-2,TRBV6-4,-,-,CAVTRPNYGYTF,TGTGCCGTTACGAGGCCTAACTATGGCTACACCTTC
14,TRBJ2-7,TRBV6-5,-,-,CASSLQRDSYEQYF,TGTGCCAGCAGTCTACAACGGGATTCCTACGAGCAGTACTTC
13,TRBJ2-7,TRBV14,-,-,CASAQGRAYEQYF,TGTGCCAGCGCACAGGGAAGGGCTTACGAGCAGTACTTC
12,TRBJ2-7,TRBV6-1,-,few,CASSGDRYEQYF,TGTGCCAGCAGTGGAGACAGGTACGAGCAGTACTTC
14,TRBJ1-1,TRBV11-3,-,-,CASSGTVMNTEAFF,TGTGCCAGCAGCGGAACAGTCATGAACACTGAAGCTTTCTTT
17,TRBJ2-3,TRBV11-3,TRBD2,-,CASSLEGLAGGSHTQYF,TGTGCCAGCAGCTTAGAGGGACTAGCGGGAGGATCCCATACGCAGTATTTT
15,TRBJ2-3,TRBV6-4,-,-,CASSDSAGSTDTQYF,TGTGCCAGCAGTGACTCGGCAGGGAGCACAGATACGCAGTATTTT
11,TRBJ1-4,TRBV15,-,-,CATSGAKKLFF,TGTGCCACCAGCGGAGCTAAAAAACTGTTTTTT
14,TRBJ2-7,TRBV4-1,-,-,CASSQVRGSGEQYF,TGCGCCAGCAGCCAAGTCCGGGGGAGTGGCGAGCAGTACTTC
14,TRBJ2-7,TRBV19,-,few,CASSIRGATYEQYF,TGTGCCAGTAGTATCCGGGGGGCAACCTACGAGCAGTACTTC
15,TRBJ2-7,TRBV6-1,-,medium-sized,CASSASAGGVGEQYF,TGTGCCAGCAGTGCCTCCGCGGGCGGCGTGGGCGAGCAGTACTTC
17,TRBJ2-1,TRBV7-8,TRBD2,-,CASSLAQGGGTYNEQFF,TGTGCCAGCAGCTTAGCGCAGGGCGGGGGGACCTACAATGAGCAGTTCTTC
15,TRBJ2-3,TRBV6-1,TRBD1,-,CASRVNRQGPGTQYF,TGTGCCAGCAGGGTAAATCGACAGGGGCCGGGTACGCAGTATTTT